Sequencing of this T cell receptor (beta chain) was carried out in a study of shared clonotypes between healthy human individuals. Study results and caveats: Naive subsets generally exceeded memory subsets in estimated richness.

The sample holds a few counts of this clone. The antigen is unknown. Trimming stripped 0 bases from V and 2 bases from J, with 11 bases between. Looked up from germline, CDR1 is LNHNV and CDR2 is YYDKDF (reference sequence). This CDR3 spans 15 amino acids. The table came from immunoSEQ multiplex PCR; TCRdb's copy has only in-frame clones and leaves some out. The sample shows about 710,000 clones, approximately 77% of them seen only once. In the CD4+ fraction, cells were divided into CD45RA+ naive and CD45RA-negative memory subsets. The rearrangement links TRBV15 to TRBJ2-7; no clear D. The TCR was taken from a woman aged 25 to 45 in good health. Input material: memory CD4+ T cells sorted from blood. Subset defined: CD45RA-negative fraction. In DNA form, the CDR3 reads TGTGCCACCAGCAGAGATCGGGCAGGAACCTACGAGCAGTACTTC. Protein product: CATSRDRAGTYEQYF.